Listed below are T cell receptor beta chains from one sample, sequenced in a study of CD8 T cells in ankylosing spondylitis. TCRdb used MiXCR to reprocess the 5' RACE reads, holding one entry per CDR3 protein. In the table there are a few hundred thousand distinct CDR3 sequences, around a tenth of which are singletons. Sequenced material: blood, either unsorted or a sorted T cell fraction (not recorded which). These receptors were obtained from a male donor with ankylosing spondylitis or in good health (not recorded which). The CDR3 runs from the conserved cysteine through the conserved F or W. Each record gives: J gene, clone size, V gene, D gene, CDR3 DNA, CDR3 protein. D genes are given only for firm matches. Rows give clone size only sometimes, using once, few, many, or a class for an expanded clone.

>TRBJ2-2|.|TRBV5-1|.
TGCGCCAGCAGCTTGAACGCGAACACCGGGGAGCTGTTTTTT
CASSLNANTGELFF
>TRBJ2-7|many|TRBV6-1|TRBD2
TGTGCCAGCAGTGCTATTAGCGGGAGCCGCTACGAGCAGTACTTC
CASSAISGSRYEQYF
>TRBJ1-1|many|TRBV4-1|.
TGCGCCAGCAGCCCCGAGGGGAGGGGTTTGGACACTGAAGCTTTCTTT
CASSPEGRGLDTEAFF
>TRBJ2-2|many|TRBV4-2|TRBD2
TGTGCCAGCAGCCCCATACTAGCGGGAGCGACCGGGGAGCTGTTTTTT
CASSPILAGATGELFF
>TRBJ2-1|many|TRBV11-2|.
TGTGCCAGCAGGGCTACAGGAGCTAATGAGCAGTTCTTC
CASRATGANEQFF
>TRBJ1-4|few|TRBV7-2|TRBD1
TGTGCCAGCAGCTCCATTAGAGGGACAGGGGGTGAAAAACTGTTTTTT
CASSSIRGTGGEKLFF
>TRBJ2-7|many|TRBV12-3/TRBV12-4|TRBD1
TGTGCCAGCAGACAGACAGGGAAATTCTACGAGCAGTACTTC
CASRQTGKFYEQYF
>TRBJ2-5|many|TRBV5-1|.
TGCGCCAGCAGCGTGGGACTTTACCAAGAGACCCAGTACTTC
CASSVGLYQETQYF
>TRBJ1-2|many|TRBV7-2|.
TGTGCCAGCAGCCGGCAGACAGGCTCCTATGGCTACACCTTC
CASSRQTGSYGYTF
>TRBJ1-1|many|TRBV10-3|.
TGTGCCATCAGTGGGCTTCGACGGGAAATGAACACTGAAGCTTTCTTT
CAISGLRREMNTEAFF
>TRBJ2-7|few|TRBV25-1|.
TGTGCCAGCAGTGACACAGGCCTAGGTGAGCAGTACTTC
CASSDTGLGEQYF
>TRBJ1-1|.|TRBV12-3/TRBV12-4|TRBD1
TGTGCCAGCAGTTTTAACTCCGGGACAGGGAACACTGAAGCTTTCTTT
CASSFNSGTGNTEAFF
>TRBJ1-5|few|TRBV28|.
TGTGCCAGCAGTTCCGATCGGGTAGCTCAGCCCCAGCATTTT
CASSSDRVAQPQHF
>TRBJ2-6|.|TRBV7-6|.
TGTGCCAGCAGCTTGGCCTACTCTGGGGCCAACGTCCTGACTTTC
CASSLAYSGANVLTF
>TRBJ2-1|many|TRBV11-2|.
TGTGCCAGCAGCACCTTCCCCTTTGGTGAGCAGTTCTTC
CASSTFPFGEQFF
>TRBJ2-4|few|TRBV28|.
TGTGCCAGCAGTTTGGGACGGGACTTCAAAAACATTCAGTACTTC
CASSLGRDFKNIQYF
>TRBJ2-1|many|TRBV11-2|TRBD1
TGTGCCAGCAGCCTAAGACAGGGGAGCGATGAGCAGTTCTTC
CASSLRQGSDEQFF
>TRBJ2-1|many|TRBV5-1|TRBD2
TGCGCCAGCTTGAGAGTAGCGGGAGGGATGGATGAGCAGTTCTTC
CASLRVAGGMDEQFF
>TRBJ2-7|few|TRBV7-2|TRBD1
TGTGCCAGCAGCTTGTGGACAGGTCCTTACGAGCAGTACTTC
CASSLWTGPYEQYF
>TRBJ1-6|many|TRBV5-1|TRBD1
TGCGCCAGCAGCCTTCTTATGGACAGGGGAAATTCACCCCTCCACTTT
CASSLLMDRGNSPLHF
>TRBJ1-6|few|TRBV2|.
TGTGCCAGCAGTGAAAGAGGGAAGTTCAATTCACCCCTCCACTTT
CASSERGKFNSPLHF
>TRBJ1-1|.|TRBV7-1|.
TGTGCCAGCAGCTCTACCAGGGAGAGGACCACTGAAGCTTTCTTT
CASSSTRERTTEAFF
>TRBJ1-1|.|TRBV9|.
TGTGCCAGCAGCGCCCGGGCCTTTAACACTGAAGCTTTCTTT
CASSARAFNTEAFF
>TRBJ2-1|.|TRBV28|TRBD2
TGTGCCATTGGGACTAGCGGGAGGAGTGAGCAGTTCTTC
CAIGTSGRSEQFF
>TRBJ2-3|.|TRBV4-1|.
TGCGCCAGCAGCCAAGATTCCTCGGCAGCCCAATCAGATACGCAGTATTTT
CASSQDSSAAQSDTQYF